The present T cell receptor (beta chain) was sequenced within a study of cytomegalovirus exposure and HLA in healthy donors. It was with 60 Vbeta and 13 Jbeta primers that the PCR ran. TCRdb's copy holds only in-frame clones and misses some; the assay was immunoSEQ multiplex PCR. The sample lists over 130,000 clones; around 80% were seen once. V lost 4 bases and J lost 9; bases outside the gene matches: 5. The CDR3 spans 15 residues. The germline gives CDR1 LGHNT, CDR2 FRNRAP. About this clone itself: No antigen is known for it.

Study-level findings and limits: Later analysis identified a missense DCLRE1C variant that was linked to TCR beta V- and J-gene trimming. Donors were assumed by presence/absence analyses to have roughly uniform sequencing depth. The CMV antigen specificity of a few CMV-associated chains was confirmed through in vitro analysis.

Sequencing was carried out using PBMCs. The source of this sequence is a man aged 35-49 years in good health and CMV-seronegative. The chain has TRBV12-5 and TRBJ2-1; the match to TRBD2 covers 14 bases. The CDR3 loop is CASGSGLAGGGEQFF. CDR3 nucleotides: TGTGCTAGTGGTTCCGGACTAGCGGGAGGTGGTGAGCAGTTCTTC.